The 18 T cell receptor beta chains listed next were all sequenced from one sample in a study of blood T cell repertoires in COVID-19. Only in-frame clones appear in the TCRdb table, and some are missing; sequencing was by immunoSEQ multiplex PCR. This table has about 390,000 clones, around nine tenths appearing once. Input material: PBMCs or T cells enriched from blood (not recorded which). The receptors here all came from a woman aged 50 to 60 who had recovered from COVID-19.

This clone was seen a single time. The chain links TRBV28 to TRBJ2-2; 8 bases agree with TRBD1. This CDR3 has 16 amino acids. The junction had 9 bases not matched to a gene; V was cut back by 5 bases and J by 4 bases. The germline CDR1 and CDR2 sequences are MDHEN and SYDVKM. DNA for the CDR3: TGTGCCAGCAGTCCCAACAGGGGGGTATCCACCGGGGAGCTGTTTTTT. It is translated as CASSPNRGVSTGELFF.

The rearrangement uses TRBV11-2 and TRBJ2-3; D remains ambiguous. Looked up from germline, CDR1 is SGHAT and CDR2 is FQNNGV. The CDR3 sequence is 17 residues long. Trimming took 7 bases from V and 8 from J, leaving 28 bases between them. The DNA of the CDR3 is TGTGCCAGCACCCAAGAGGTTGGTGCACCTGCTCACTCTACGCAGTATTTT. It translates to CASTQEVGAPAHSTQYF.

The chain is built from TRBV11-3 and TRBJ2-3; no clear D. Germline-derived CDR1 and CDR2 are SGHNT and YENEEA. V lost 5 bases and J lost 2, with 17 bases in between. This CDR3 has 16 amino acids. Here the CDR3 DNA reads TGTGCCAGCAGCACGATCCTGGCTCGGGTCACAGATACGCAGTATTTT. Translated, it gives CASSTILARVTDTQYF.

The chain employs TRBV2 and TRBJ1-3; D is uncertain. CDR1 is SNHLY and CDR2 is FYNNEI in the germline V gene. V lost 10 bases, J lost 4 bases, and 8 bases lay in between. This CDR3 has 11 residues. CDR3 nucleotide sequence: TGTGCCACCCCCCTGGGAAACACCATATATTTT. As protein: CATPLGNTIYF.

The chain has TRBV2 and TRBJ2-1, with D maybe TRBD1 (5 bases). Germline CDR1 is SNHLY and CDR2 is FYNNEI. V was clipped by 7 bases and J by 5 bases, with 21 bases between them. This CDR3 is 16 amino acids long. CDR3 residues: CASTRKRQGWNNEQFF. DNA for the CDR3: TGTGCCAGCACCCGGAAACGGCAGGGCTGGAACAATGAGCAGTTCTTC.

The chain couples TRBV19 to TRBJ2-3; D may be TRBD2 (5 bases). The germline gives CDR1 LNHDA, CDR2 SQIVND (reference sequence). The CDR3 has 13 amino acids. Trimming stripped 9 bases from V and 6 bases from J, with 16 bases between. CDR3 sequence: CASSSKTGDTQYF. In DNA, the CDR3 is TGTGCCAGCTCATCAAAGACGGGGGATACGCAGTATTTT.

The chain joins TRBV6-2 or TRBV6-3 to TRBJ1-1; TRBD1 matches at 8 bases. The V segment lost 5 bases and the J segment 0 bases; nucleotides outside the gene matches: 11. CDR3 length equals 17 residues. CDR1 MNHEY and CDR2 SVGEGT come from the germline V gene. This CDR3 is CASSPTLGQVMNTEAFF. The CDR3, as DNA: TGTGCCAGCAGTCCCACTTTGGGACAGGTGATGAACACTGAAGCTTTCTTT.

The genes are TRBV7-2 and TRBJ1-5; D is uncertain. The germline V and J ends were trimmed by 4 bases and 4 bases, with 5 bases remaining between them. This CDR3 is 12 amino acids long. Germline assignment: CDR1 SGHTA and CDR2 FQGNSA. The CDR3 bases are TGTGCCAGCAGCTCTAATAATCAGCCCCAGCATTTT. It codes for CASSSNNQPQHF. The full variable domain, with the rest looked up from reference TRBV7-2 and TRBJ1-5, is GAGVSQSPSNKVTEKGKDVELRCDPISGHTALYWYRQSLGQGLEFLIYFQGNSAPDKSGLPSDRFSAERTGGSVSTLTIQRTQQEDSAVYLCASSSNNQPQHFGDGTRLSIL.

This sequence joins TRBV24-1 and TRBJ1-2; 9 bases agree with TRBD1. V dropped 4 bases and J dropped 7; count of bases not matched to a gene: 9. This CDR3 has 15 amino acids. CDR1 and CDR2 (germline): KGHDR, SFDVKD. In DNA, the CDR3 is TGTGCCACCAGTGAAGCACCGGGACAGGGATCTGGCTACACCTTC. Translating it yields CATSEAPGQGSGYTF.

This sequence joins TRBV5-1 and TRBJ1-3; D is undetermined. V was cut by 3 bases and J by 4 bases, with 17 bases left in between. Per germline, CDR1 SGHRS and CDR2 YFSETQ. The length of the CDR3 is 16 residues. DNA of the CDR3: TGCGCCAGCAGCTCCACTATGGCTCCGGAGGGAAACACCATATATTTT. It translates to CASSSTMAPEGNTIYF. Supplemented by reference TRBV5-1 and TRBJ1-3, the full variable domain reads KAGVTQTPRYLIKTRGQQVTLSCSPISGHRSVSWYQQTPGQGLQFLFEYFSETQRNKGNFPGRFSGRQFSNSRSEMNVSTLELGDSALYLCASSSTMAPEGNTIYFGEGSWLTVV.

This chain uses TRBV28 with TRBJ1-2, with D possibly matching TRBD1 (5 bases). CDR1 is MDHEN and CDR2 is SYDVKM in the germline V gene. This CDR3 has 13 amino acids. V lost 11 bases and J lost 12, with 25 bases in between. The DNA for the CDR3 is TGTGCCGTCCCGTCCGGGACTGGCATTGGGAACACCTTC. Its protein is CAVPSGTGIGNTF.

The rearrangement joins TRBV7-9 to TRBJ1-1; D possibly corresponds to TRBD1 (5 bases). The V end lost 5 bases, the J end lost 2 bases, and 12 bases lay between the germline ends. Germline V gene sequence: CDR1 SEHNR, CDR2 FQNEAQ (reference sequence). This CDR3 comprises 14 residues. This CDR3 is CASSLLQGNTEAFF. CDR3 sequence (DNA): TGTGCCAGCAGCCTCCTCCAGGGTAACACTGAAGCTTTCTTT.

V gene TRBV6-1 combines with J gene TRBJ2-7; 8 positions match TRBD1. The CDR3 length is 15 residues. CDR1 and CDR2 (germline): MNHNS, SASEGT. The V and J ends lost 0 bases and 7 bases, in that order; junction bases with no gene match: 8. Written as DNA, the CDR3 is TGTGCCAGCAGTGAAGCTCGACAGGGGCTTAAGGAGCAGTACTTC. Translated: CASSEARQGLKEQYF.

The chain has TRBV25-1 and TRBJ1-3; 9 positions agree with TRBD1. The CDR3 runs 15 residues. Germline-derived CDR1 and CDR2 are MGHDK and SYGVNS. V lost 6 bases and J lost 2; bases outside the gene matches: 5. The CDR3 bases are TGTGCCAGCAGAACGGGACAGGGAGCTGGAAACACCATATATTTT. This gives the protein CASRTGQGAGNTIYF.

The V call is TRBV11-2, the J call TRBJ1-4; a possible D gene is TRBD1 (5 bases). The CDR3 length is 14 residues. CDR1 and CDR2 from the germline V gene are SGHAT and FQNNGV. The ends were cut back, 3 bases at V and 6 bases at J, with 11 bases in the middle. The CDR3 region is CASSFRGGYEKLFF. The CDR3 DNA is TGTGCCAGCAGCTTCCGGGGGGGATATGAAAAACTGTTTTTT.

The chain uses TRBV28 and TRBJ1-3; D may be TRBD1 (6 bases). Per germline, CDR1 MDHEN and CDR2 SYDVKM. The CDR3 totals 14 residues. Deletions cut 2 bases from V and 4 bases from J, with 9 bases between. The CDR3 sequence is CASSLGTIGNTIYF. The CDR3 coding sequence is TGTGCCAGCAGTTTAGGGACAATCGGAAACACCATATATTTT. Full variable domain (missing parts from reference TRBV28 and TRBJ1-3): DVKVTQSSRYLVKRTGEKVFLECVQDMDHENMFWYRQDPGLGLRLIYFSYDVKMKEKGDIPEGYSVSREKKERFSLILESASTNQTSMYLCASSLGTIGNTIYFGEGSWLTVV.

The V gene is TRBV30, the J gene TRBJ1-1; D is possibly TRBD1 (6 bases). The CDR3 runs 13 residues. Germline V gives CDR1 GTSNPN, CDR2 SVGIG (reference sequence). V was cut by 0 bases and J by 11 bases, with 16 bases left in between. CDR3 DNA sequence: TGTGCCTGGAGTGTACGGCAGGGGTCAGACGCTTTCTTT. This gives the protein CAWSVRQGSDAFF.

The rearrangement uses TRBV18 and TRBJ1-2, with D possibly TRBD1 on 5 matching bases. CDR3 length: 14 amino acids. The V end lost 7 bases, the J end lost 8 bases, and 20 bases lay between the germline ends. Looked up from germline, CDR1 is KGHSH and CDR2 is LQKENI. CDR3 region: CASFADQGLRGYTF. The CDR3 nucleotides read TGTGCCAGCTTCGCCGATCAGGGCTTGCGCGGCTACACCTTC.